Each of the 26 T cell receptor beta chains below was sequenced from the same sample in a study of beta chain features in type 1 diabetes (dated by TCRdb to the late 2010s). Library method: the immunoSEQ multiplex PCR assay. All of the isolated RNA was reverse transcribed with the High Capacity cDNA Reverse Transcription Kit, so expressed TCRB transcripts were sequenced. Imported from immuneACCESS, the table was reduced by TCRdb to in-frame sequences with V and J called. These copies leave out some clones; in studies compared against another copy, an unresolved V gene accounts for under half, and the cause of the remainder is not known. This sample comprises under 500,000 clones, around 28% of them detected only once. More than 0.055% of the sample is taken by the ten largest. The sample was naive CD4+ T cells from blood. What the cell subset or site label conveys for this sample: true naive CD4+ T cells. These receptors all come from a man between 18 and 35 years old in good health.

This clone was seen only a few times. The V and J genes are TRBV6-6 and TRBJ2-7, with D unresolved. Germline V lookup: CDR1 MNHNY, CDR2 SVGAGI (reference sequence). The V end was cut by 5 bases, the J end by 2 bases, with 4 bases between. The CDR3 totals 11 residues. The CDR3 sequence: CASSPAYEQYF. DNA for the CDR3: TGTGCCAGCAGTCCGGCCTACGAGCAGTACTTC.

The chain has TRBV5-4 and TRBJ1-1, with D perhaps matching TRBD1 (5 bases). Germline V gene data show CDR1 as SGHNT and CDR2 as YYREEE (reference sequence). Trimming took off 4 bases at V and 0 bases at J, with 13 bases between the two ends. The CDR3 runs 15 residues. The DNA of the CDR3 is TGTGCCAGCAGCCCCCGGGGGGACCTGAACACTGAAGCTTTCTTT. Its protein is CASSPRGDLNTEAFF.

The chain carries TRBV13 and TRBJ2-5, with D unresolved. The CDR3 sequence is 13 residues long. Germline V gene lookup returns CDR1 PRHDT and CDR2 FYEKMQ (reference sequence). The V end lost 2 bases, the J end lost 4 bases, and 8 bases lay between the germline ends. The CDR3: CASSLSPGETQYF. CDR3 sequence (DNA): TGTGCCAGCAGCTTATCCCCGGGAGAGACCCAGTACTTC.

This clone was counted between two and nine times. V and J are TRBV7-8 and TRBJ2-5; the match to TRBD1 covers 11 bases. Germline values: CDR1 SGHVS, CDR2 FQNEAQ. The CDR3 consists of 14 residues. Trimming removed 3 bases from V and 5 bases from J; junction bases left unmatched: 2. The CDR3 bases are TGTGCCAGCAGCTTGGACAGGGGGCTGGAGACCCAGTACTTC. This codes for CASSLDRGLETQYF.

The chain carries TRBV30 and TRBJ2-5; 10 positions agree with TRBD2. V trimming: 7 bases; J trimming: 4 bases; junction bases outside the gene matches: 12. Looked up from germline, CDR1 is GTSNPN and CDR2 is SVGIG (reference sequence). The CDR3 sequence is 15 residues long. CDR3 sequence (DNA): TGTGCCTCGGGTGCGGCTAGCGGGAGCGGAGAGACCCAGTACTTC. Its protein is CASGAASGSGETQYF.

This chain links TRBV6-6 with TRBJ2-3, with D uncertain. Trimming pared 2 bases from V and 1 base from J, leaving 10 bases between. Germline CDR1 is MNHNY and CDR2 is SVGAGI (reference sequence). There are 15 residues in the CDR3. The CDR3 reads CASSYATVGTDTQYF. CDR3 nucleotides: TGTGCCAGCAGTTACGCCACGGTCGGCACAGATACGCAGTATTTT.

This clone has more than one count but fewer than ten. The rearrangement uses TRBV7-9 and TRBJ1-1; no clear D. Germline loops: CDR1 SEHNR, CDR2 FQNEAQ (reference sequence). The CDR3 is made up of 13 amino acids. The V gene lost 8 bases and the J gene lost 7 bases, with 17 bases spanning the gap. CDR3 sequence: CASGGSSLGEAFF. The CDR3 region has the DNA TGTGCCAGCGGAGGGTCGAGTTTGGGTGAAGCTTTCTTT.

This clone has a handful of counts. V usage is TRBV29-1 and J usage is TRBJ2-3; tentative D call: TRBD2 (5 bases). This CDR3 region has 17 residues. Between the trimmed V and J ends, which lost 0 bases and 0 bases, there was a span of 16 bases. Looked up from germline, CDR1 is SQVTM and CDR2 is ANQGSEA. CDR3 amino acids: CSVEDPHGRGSTDTQYF. In nucleotides, the CDR3 is TGCAGCGTTGAAGATCCTCATGGGAGAGGAAGCACAGATACGCAGTATTTT.

This clone has more than one count but fewer than ten. The CDR3 region is CASSRGLAGLKTSETSTDTQYF. The CDR3 coding sequence is TGTGCCAGCAGCCGGGGACTAGCGGGACTGAAAACAAGCGAGACTAGCACAGATACGCAGTATTTT. The rearrangement links TRBV13 to TRBJ2-3, with 13 bases fitting TRBD2. V shed 5 bases and J 0 bases; nucleotides not matched to a gene: 20. The CDR3 is made up of 22 amino acids. Germline V gives CDR1 PRHDT, CDR2 FYEKMQ (reference sequence). Full variable domain (missing parts from reference TRBV13 and TRBJ2-3): AAGVIQSPRHLIKEKRETATLKCYPIPRHDTVYWYQQGPGQDPQFLISFYEKMQSDKGSIPDRFSAQQFSDYHSELNMSSLELGDSALYFCASSRGLAGLKTSETSTDTQYFGPGTRLTVL.

This clone occurred once. V is TRBV7-2 and J is TRBJ2-3, with 7 nucleotides matching TRBD1. The V and J ends lost 4 bases and 6 bases, in that order; junction bases with no gene match: 7. The CDR3 runs to 14 residues. The germline V gene has CDR1 SGHTA and CDR2 FQGNSA. The CDR3 here is CASSSGQAGDTQYF. The CDR3 nucleotides read TGTGCCAGCAGCTCCGGACAGGCCGGGGATACGCAGTATTTT.

This clone was seen more than once but under ten times. The chain links TRBV30 to TRBJ2-2; 11 nucleotides line up with TRBD1. The CDR3 runs to 15 residues. Germline CDR1 reads GTSNPN; CDR2 reads SVGIG (reference sequence). After removal of 3 bases from V and 7 bases from J, the junction contained 7 bases not matched to a gene. The CDR3 coding sequence is TGTGCCTGGAGGCCGGACAGGGGGCATGTCGGGGAGCTGTTTTTT. Protein sequence: CAWRPDRGHVGELFF.

The chain uses TRBV7-2 and TRBJ2-3; 11 bases match TRBD2. CDR1 is SGHTA, CDR2 FQGNSA, per germline. The CDR3 runs to 14 residues. The trim removed 5 bases at V and 4 bases at J, leaving 2 bases unmatched. The CDR3 loop is CASSASGRPDTQYF. The CDR3 DNA is TGTGCCAGCAGCGCTAGCGGGAGGCCAGATACGCAGTATTTT.

V gene TRBV10-3 combines with J gene TRBJ1-2, with 7 nucleotides matching TRBD1. The CDR3 spans 14 residues. Germline CDR1 is ENHRY and CDR2 is SYGVKD. V was clipped by 4 bases and J by 7 bases; unmatched bases: 9. CDR3 nucleotide sequence: TGTGCCATCAGTGGCACAGGGGTAGCTTCTGGCTACACCTTC. Translation gives CAISGTGVASGYTF.

This clone was recorded a few times. This chain connects TRBV28 to TRBJ2-4; 9 positions match TRBD2. V lost 3 bases and J lost 6; bases outside the gene matches: 9. This CDR3 is built from 16 residues. The germline CDR1 and CDR2 sequences are MDHEN and SYDVKM. The CDR3 DNA is TGTGCCAGCAGTTTGCCCACTGGTAGCGGGGGAAACATTCAGTACTTC. Translation: CASSLPTGSGGNIQYF.

In its sample, this clone was seen a few times. V and J are TRBV29-1 and TRBJ2-7, with 7 bases lining up with TRBD1. Germline lookup yields CDR1 SQVTM and CDR2 ANQGSEA. J was trimmed by 3 bases and V by 1 base; bases with no gene match: 0. CDR3 length equals 12 residues. DNA of the CDR3: TGCAGCGTTGAAGGGGACAGCTACGAGCAGTACTTC. It codes for CSVEGDSYEQYF.

There are a few counts of this clone. The chain couples TRBV9 to TRBJ2-1; D uncertain. Trimming removed 2 bases from V and 6 bases from J, with 21 bases in between. CDR1 SGDLS and CDR2 YYNGEE come from the germline V gene. This CDR3 spans 17 amino acids. The CDR3: CASSVDGRLVRPNEQFF. In DNA, the CDR3 is TGTGCCAGCAGCGTGGACGGGCGCCTAGTAAGGCCCAATGAGCAGTTCTTC. Variable domain in full (rest from reference TRBV9 and TRBJ2-1): DSGVTQTPKHLITATGQRVTLRCSPRSGDLSVYWYQQSLDQGLQFLIQYYNGEERAKGNILERFSAQQFPDLHSELNLSSLELGDSALYFCASSVDGRLVRPNEQFFGPGTRLTVL.

The chain uses TRBV7-6 and TRBJ2-3, with a weak D call TRBD1 (5 bases). The V gene lost 0 bases and the J gene lost 5 bases, with 6 bases spanning the gap. The CDR3 runs 13 residues. Germline CDR1 reads SGHVS; CDR2 reads FNYEAQ. The CDR3 DNA reads as TGTGCCAGCAGCTTAGCGGGGCAAGATACGCAGTATTTT. Its translation: CASSLAGQDTQYF.

CDR3 protein: CASSTDREETQYF. DNA for the CDR3: TGTGCCAGTAGCACGGACAGGGAAGAGACCCAGTACTTC. The V and J genes are TRBV19 and TRBJ2-5; 8 nucleotides align to TRBD1. With V trimmed by 6 bases and J by 3 bases, 3 bases remained unmatched. This CDR3 region has 13 residues. Per the germline V gene, CDR1 is LNHDA and CDR2 is SQIVND (reference sequence).

This clone was observed a handful of times. This chain connects TRBV30 to TRBJ2-7; TRBD2 aligns across 10 bases. Germline CDR1 is GTSNPN and CDR2 is SVGIG (reference sequence). This CDR3 region has 14 residues. Germline trimming cut 1 base from V and 5 bases from J; bases unmatched to any gene: 5. The CDR3 sequence: CAWSATSGRNEQYF. CDR3 nucleotides: TGTGCCTGGAGTGCGACTAGCGGGCGGAACGAGCAGTACTTC.

This chain connects TRBV5-4 to TRBJ2-1; weak D call: TRBD2 (6 bases). V lost 3 bases and J lost 4, with 14 bases in between. The CDR3 covers 15 residues. The germline gives CDR1 SGHNT, CDR2 YYREEE (reference sequence). CDR3 in amino acids: CASSSLSGEYNEQFF. CDR3 nucleotide sequence: TGTGCCAGCAGCTCACTTAGCGGAGAGTACAATGAGCAGTTCTTC.

The chain combines TRBV27 with TRBJ2-7; possibly TRBD1 or TRBD2 for D (6 bases each). The germline CDR1 and CDR2 sequences are MNHEY and SMNVEV (reference sequence). The CDR3 covers 15 residues. Trimming cost V 8 bases and J 4 bases, with 21 bases left between them. The CDR3: CASSDRGLGAYEQYF. DNA of the CDR3: TGTGCCAGCTCCGATCGGGGGCTTGGGGCGTACGAGCAGTACTTC.

V is TRBV4-1 and J is TRBJ2-3; the D gene is possibly TRBD1 (6 bases). Germline V gives CDR1 MGHRA, CDR2 YSYEKL. This CDR3 has 15 amino acids. Between the trimmed V and J ends, which lost 1 base and 4 bases, there was a span of 12 bases. The chain's CDR3 is CASSQAGTPSDTQYF. The CDR3 DNA is TGCGCCAGCAGCCAAGCGGGGACACCTTCAGATACGCAGTATTTT.

This clone was seen only a few times. The V call is TRBV29-1, the J call TRBJ1-1; D remains unclear. The CDR3 runs 15 residues. Germline lookup yields CDR1 SQVTM and CDR2 ANQGSEA. Trimming took off 0 bases at V and 0 bases at J, with 11 bases between the two ends. The CDR3: CSVEDPLRLNTEAFF. The DNA for the CDR3 is TGCAGCGTTGAAGATCCGTTACGTTTGAACACTGAAGCTTTCTTT.

This chain links TRBV5-1 with TRBJ2-7, with 7 bases fitting TRBD1. The CDR3 sequence is 14 residues long. Germline V gene lookup returns CDR1 SGHRS and CDR2 YFSETQ. V was pared by 4 bases and J by 1 base, with 5 bases of the junction left unmatched. CDR3 sequence: CASSGDRVSYEQYF. The CDR3, as DNA: TGCGCCAGCAGCGGCGACAGGGTGTCCTACGAGCAGTACTTC.

The chain couples TRBV7-2 to TRBJ1-2; 8 bases are shared with TRBD1. Trimming at V came to 4 bases and at J to 2 bases, leaving 9 bases not matched to a gene. CDR1 SGHTA and CDR2 FQGNSA come from the germline V gene. The CDR3 is 16 residues long. Here the CDR3 DNA reads TGTGCCAGCAGCTGGGGTGGGACAGGTTCCAACTATGGCTACACCTTC. Translation: CASSWGGTGSNYGYTF.

The rearrangement links TRBV5-1 to TRBJ2-5; 10 bases match TRBD2. The CDR3 has 15 residues. V shed 1 base and J 1 base; nucleotides not matched to a gene: 1. Germline-derived CDR1 and CDR2 are SGHRS and YFSETQ. CDR3 DNA sequence: TGCGCCAGCAGCTTGCGGACTAGCGGCCAAGAGACCCAGTACTTC. It encodes CASSLRTSGQETQYF.